The 27 T cell receptor beta chains given below trace back to one sample, sequenced in a study of T cell responses to AZD1222 COVID-19 vaccine. Generated by immunoSEQ multiplex PCR, the TCRdb table keeps only in-frame clones and is missing some. In the table there are 100,000 or so clones, approximately 87% of which are singletons. The material sequenced was peripheral blood, taken on day 0 of AZD1222 vaccination. These receptors came from an adult in good health.

The J gene is TRBJ2-1, the V gene TRBV4-1, with 11 bases matching TRBD2. V dropped 0 bases and J dropped 6; count of bases not matched to a gene: 16. The CDR3 is 20 residues long. Germline values: CDR1 MGHRA, CDR2 YSYEKL. CDR3 sequence (DNA): TGCGCCAGCAGCCAAGATACTGGTAGCGGGAGGGAGGGGGAGGTCAATGAGCAGTTCTTC. It codes for CASSQDTGSGREGEVNEQFF.

This clone was detected once. In DNA form, the CDR3 reads TGTGCCAGCAGCTTATTCGCGGGGCTAGCTTTCTTT. This gives the protein CASSLFAGLAFF. The chain employs TRBV7-9 and TRBJ1-1; D may be TRBD1 (5 bases). The germline gives CDR1 SEHNR, CDR2 FQNEAQ (reference sequence). Trimming removed 2 bases at V and 10 bases at J, with 11 bases between. The CDR3 extends over 12 amino acids.

V gene TRBV18 combines with J gene TRBJ2-1, with 9 bases lining up with TRBD2. CDR1 is KGHSH, CDR2 LQKENI, per germline. Trimming took 5 bases from V and 4 from J; bases not matched to a gene: 15. The CDR3 is 18 amino acids. This chain's CDR3 is CASSSLPYSGRSYNEQFF. The DNA of the CDR3 is TGTGCCAGCTCATCGTTACCCTATAGCGGGAGATCTTACAATGAGCAGTTCTTC. Full variable domain (remainder filled in from reference TRBV18 and TRBJ2-1): NAGVMQNPRHLVRRRGQEARLRCSPMKGHSHVYWYRQLPEEGLKFMVYLQKENIIDESGMPKERFSAEFPKEGPSILRIQQVVRGDSAAYFCASSSLPYSGRSYNEQFFGPGTRLTVL.

This sequence joins TRBV6-2 or TRBV6-3 and TRBJ2-1, with 9 positions matching TRBD2. V shed 6 bases, J shed 1 base, and the junction held 1 base outside the gene matches. Germline V lookup: CDR1 MNHEY, CDR2 SVGEGT. The CDR3 consists of 14 residues. The CDR3 sequence is CASSLAGSYNEQFF. The DNA of the CDR3 is TGTGCCAGCAGCCTAGCGGGGTCCTACAATGAGCAGTTCTTC.

The V and J genes are TRBV6-2 or TRBV6-3 and TRBJ1-1, with D tentatively TRBD1 (6 bases). The CDR3 is 13 amino acids. With 7 bases removed from V and 5 bases from J, the gap between germline ends came to 14 bases. From germline, CDR1 is MNHEY and CDR2 SVGEGT. The CDR3 nucleotides are TGTGCCAGCACCCCGGGGGGCAGAACTGAAGCTTTCTTT. Amino acids: CASTPGGRTEAFF.

This clone has only a few counts. The gene calls are TRBV7-3 and TRBJ1-1; D remains unclear. This CDR3 is 13 amino acids long. Between the trimmed V and J ends, which lost 0 bases and 8 bases, there was a span of 10 bases. Germline V gene lookup returns CDR1 SGHTA and CDR2 FQGTGA. The CDR3 loop reads CASSLTAAREAFF. The CDR3 coding sequence is TGTGCCAGCAGCTTAACGGCGGCGCGAGAAGCTTTCTTT.

This clone was found a few times. The J gene is TRBJ1-1, the V gene TRBV27; D unresolved. V dropped 1 base and J dropped 8 bases, with 8 bases sitting between them. This CDR3 is built from 12 residues. Germline CDR1 is MNHEY and CDR2 is SMNVEV (reference sequence). CDR3 region: CASSLLGREAFF. DNA for the CDR3: TGTGCCAGCAGTTTATTGGGCAGAGAAGCTTTCTTT.

The V and J genes are TRBV5-1 and TRBJ2-3, with D perhaps TRBD2 (5 bases). The CDR3 spans 14 residues. V lost 4 bases and J lost 2, with 11 bases in between. Per the germline V gene, CDR1 is SGHRS and CDR2 is YFSETQ. CDR3 nucleotide sequence: TGCGCCAGCAGCCCGTGGACTTACACAGATACGCAGTATTTT. Its protein is CASSPWTYTDTQYF.

The chain combines TRBV3-1 (or the pseudogene TRBV3-2) with TRBJ2-3; D remains unclear. The CDR3 has 14 amino acids. Germline V CDR1 and CDR2: LGHDT, YNNKEL (reference sequence). V lost 1 base and J 8 bases, leaving 13 bases between the germline ends. The CDR3 region is CASSQVPTSGTQYF. CDR3 sequence (DNA): TGTGCCAGCAGCCAAGTCCCAACTTCGGGTACGCAGTATTTT.

The chain is built from TRBV5-1 and TRBJ1-6; the D is unclear. With 7 bases removed from V and 8 bases from J, the gap between germline ends came to 10 bases. The CDR3 is made up of 12 amino acids. CDR1 is SGHRS and CDR2 is YFSETQ in the germline V gene. CDR3 region: CASALVDSPLHF. The DNA of the CDR3 is TGCGCCAGCGCTTTGGTAGATTCACCCCTCCACTTT.

This clone appeared once. This chain connects TRBV7-2 to TRBJ2-1; D may be TRBD1 or TRBD2 (6 bases each). Germline CDR1 and CDR2: SGHTA and FQGNSA. This CDR3 contains 17 residues. V was cut by 1 base and J by 0 bases, with 13 bases left in between. CDR3 in amino acids: CASSLVGAGLSYNEQFF. CDR3 DNA: TGTGCCAGCAGCTTAGTGGGGGCGGGGCTCTCCTACAATGAGCAGTTCTTC.

The chain has TRBV29-1 and TRBJ2-2, with TRBD1 matching 8 bases. The CDR3 totals 16 residues. Germline CDR1 reads SQVTM; CDR2 reads ANQGSEA. Trimming at V came to 0 bases and at J to 3 bases, leaving 6 bases not matched to a gene. CDR3 region: CSVEDRGQEYTGELFF. CDR3 coding DNA: TGCAGCGTTGAAGATAGGGGACAGGAGTACACCGGGGAGCTGTTTTTT.

The V call is TRBV4-1, the J call TRBJ1-1; D possibly corresponds to TRBD1 (5 bases). The CDR3 has 16 residues. Germline V gene data show CDR1 as MGHRA and CDR2 as YSYEKL. Trimming stripped 0 bases from V and 1 base from J, with 12 bases between. CDR3 region: CASSQEWAGTNTEAFF. In DNA, the CDR3 is TGCGCCAGCAGCCAAGAATGGGCAGGGACGAACACTGAAGCTTTCTTT.

This sequence joins TRBV29-1 and TRBJ2-3; D is undetermined. Germline V gene data show CDR1 as SQVTM and CDR2 as ANQGSEA. CDR3 size: 12 residues. The V end was cut by 7 bases, the J end by 7 bases, with 15 bases between. Here the CDR3 DNA reads TGCAGCGCGATTAACGAAGGCCATACGCAGTATTTT. As protein: CSAINEGHTQYF.

V is TRBV3-1 (or the pseudogene TRBV3-2) and J is TRBJ1-1; no clear D. Germline values: CDR1 LGHDT, CDR2 YNNKEL (reference sequence). V lost 4 bases to trimming and J lost 7 bases, with 10 bases between them. This CDR3 has 12 residues. Here the CDR3 reads CASSLGPHEAFF. The CDR3 nucleotides are TGTGCCAGCAGCCTAGGCCCCCATGAAGCTTTCTTT.

This rearrangement joins TRBV18 to TRBJ1-1; D is perhaps TRBD1 (5 bases). Germline V lookup: CDR1 KGHSH, CDR2 LQKENI. V was trimmed by 10 bases and J by 1 base, leaving 7 bases between them. The CDR3 is made up of 11 amino acids. As DNA, the CDR3 is TGTGCCACCGGGGGGAACACTGAAGCTTTCTTT. It codes for CATGGNTEAFF.

The chain couples TRBV6-1 to TRBJ2-5; 14 nucleotides line up with TRBD2. Germline CDR1 and CDR2: MNHNS and SASEGT. This CDR3 spans 20 amino acids. The V and J ends lost 0 bases and 3 bases, in that order; junction bases with no gene match: 12. The CDR3 DNA reads TGTGCCAGCAGTGAAGCTCCCGGGACTAGCGGGAGATTCGGGGAAGAGACCCAGTACTTC. This sequence encodes CASSEAPGTSGRFGEETQYF.

The CDR3, as DNA: TGCGCCAGCAGCCAAGGTGCGGCCCCAGGCACAGATACGCAGTATTTT. This encodes CASSQGAAPGTDTQYF. J is TRBJ2-3 and V is TRBV4-1; D call uncertain. Trimming pared 1 base from V and 1 base from J, leaving 12 bases between. The CDR3 has 16 residues. Germline CDR1 and CDR2: MGHRA and YSYEKL.

V is TRBV3-1 (or the pseudogene TRBV3-2) and J is TRBJ1-1, with no clear D. The germline V and J ends were trimmed by 2 bases and 5 bases, with 12 bases remaining between them. This CDR3 has 14 amino acids. CDR1 and CDR2 (germline): LGHDT, YNNKEL (reference sequence). CDR3 in amino acids: CASSQKPGVTEAFF. The DNA of the CDR3 is TGTGCCAGCAGCCAAAAACCAGGAGTGACTGAAGCTTTCTTT.

This chain uses TRBV20-1 with TRBJ1-1; D uncertain. With 3 bases removed from V and 1 base from J, the gap between germline ends came to 15 bases. This CDR3 comprises 15 residues. CDR1 is DFQATT, CDR2 SNEGSKA, per germline (reference sequence). The CDR3 DNA is TGCAGTGCTAGTGTCCCCGGTCGTCCGAACACTGAAGCTTTCTTT. Protein product: CSASVPGRPNTEAFF.

This clone was detected only once. This sequence joins TRBV5-1 and TRBJ2-1, with a tentative D call TRBD1 (5 bases). Germline CDR1 and CDR2: SGHRS and YFSETQ. The CDR3 sequence is 11 residues long. The V and J ends lost 7 bases and 5 bases respectively, with 7 bases between them. CDR3 coding DNA: TGCGCCAGCGGGGCAGACAATGAGCAGTTCTTC. Amino acids: CASGADNEQFF. Drawing the rest from reference TRBV5-1 and TRBJ2-1, the complete variable domain is KAGVTQTPRYLIKTRGQQVTLSCSPISGHRSVSWYQQTPGQGLQFLFEYFSETQRNKGNFPGRFSGRQFSNSRSEMNVSTLELGDSALYLCASGADNEQFFGPGTRLTVL.

V usage is TRBV6-5 and J usage is TRBJ1-5; weak D call: TRBD1 (5 bases). Germline loops: CDR1 MNHEY, CDR2 SVGAGI. Trimming stripped 8 bases from V and 0 bases from J, with 14 bases between. The length of the CDR3 is 15 residues. For the CDR3, the DNA is TGTGCCAGCGCTTCGGGGACTTATAGCAATCAGCCCCAGCATTTT. It encodes CASASGTYSNQPQHF.

The CDR3 sequence: CARSEGTKQPQHF. DNA for the CDR3: TGTGCCAGAAGCGAGGGAACTAAGCAGCCCCAGCATTTT. The chain links TRBV5-3 to TRBJ1-5; D unresolved. TRBV5-3 is flagged as an ORF with uncertain function. This CDR3 spans 13 amino acids. V lost 4 bases to trimming and J lost 7 bases, with 12 bases between them.

The chain carries TRBV27 and TRBJ1-2; D uncertain. Looked up from germline, CDR1 is MNHEY and CDR2 is SMNVEV (reference sequence). Trimming took 3 bases from V and 4 from J, leaving 9 bases between them. The CDR3 has 13 amino acids. The CDR3 DNA reads as TGTGCCAGCAGTTTTTCGGGGTCCTATGGCTACACCTTC. It specifies CASSFSGSYGYTF.

This clone was counted between two and nine times. The chain uses TRBV5-1 and TRBJ1-2, with D possibly being TRBD1 (5 bases). V shed 0 bases and J shed 7 bases, with 10 bases lying between them. CDR3 length equals 13 residues. Germline V lookup: CDR1 SGHRS, CDR2 YFSETQ. CDR3 protein: CASSLGGGAGYTF. CDR3 in DNA: TGCGCCAGCAGCTTGGGTGGAGGGGCTGGCTACACCTTC.

The V call is TRBV25-1, the J call TRBJ2-3, with TRBD1 as a possible D gene (5 bases). The CDR3 is 15 amino acids. V lost 5 bases, J lost 2 bases, and 14 bases lay in between. CDR1 and CDR2 (germline): MGHDK, SYGVNS. In nucleotides, the CDR3 is TGTGCCAGCAGTCGAACAGGCGACAACACAGATACGCAGTATTTT. Translating it yields CASSRTGDNTDTQYF. Based on the CDR3 plus reference TRBV25-1 and TRBJ2-3, the full variable domain is EADIYQTPRYLVIGTGKKITLECSQTMGHDKMYWYQQDPGMELHLIHYSYGVNSTEKGDLSSESTVSRIRTEHFPLTLESARPSHTSQYLCASSRTGDNTDTQYFGPGTRLTVL.

This clone has just a few counts. The genes are TRBV5-6 and TRBJ2-7, with 7 positions matching TRBD2. V dropped 2 bases and J dropped 11; count of bases not matched to a gene: 10. The CDR3 length is 13 residues. In germline, CDR1 is SGHDT, CDR2 YYEEEE. The CDR3 DNA follows: TGTGCCAGCAGCTTAGTTGCGGTCGCGGGAGAGTACTTC. This sequence encodes CASSLVAVAGEYF.